These 22 T cell receptor beta chains share one sample of origin, sequenced in a study of regulatory T cells in long-lasting Graves disease. This sample's time point: newly diagnosed GD, antithyroid drugs for less than 3 months. After RNA was extracted from PBMCs, the TCR library was made from it. Construction of TCR beta libraries relied on iRepertoire HTBI primers and on Arm-PCR targeting CDR3 regions. Via MiXCR, TCRdb re-called the multiplex PCR reads, giving one row per CDR3 protein. The table records about 220,000 distinct CDR3 sequences, approximately 18% of them present only once. These records were also assigned to another study, of T cells in Graves' hyperthyroidism and ophthalmopathy.

Material: peripheral blood mononuclear cells (PBMCs), obtained at new diagnosis, from a patient treated with antithyroid drugs. Receptors were obtained from a woman aged 30 to 39 with Graves disease.

Regarding this clonotype: A much larger clone differs from this one at a single base, so this may be a read error. The gene calls are TRBV5-4 and TRBJ2-3; D call uncertain. V was pared by 0 bases and J by 0 bases, with 8 bases between. Germline CDR1 and CDR2: SGHNT and YYREEE (reference sequence). This CDR3 has 15 amino acids. CDR3 residues: CASSLAATSTDTQYF. The DNA for the CDR3 is TGTGCCAGCAGCTTGGCCGCCACTAGCACAGATACGCAGTATTTT.

This clonotype was recorded at least ten times. The chain links TRBV5-1 to TRBJ2-3; D is unresolved. The CDR3 sequence is 15 residues long. Germline V gives CDR1 SGHRS, CDR2 YFSETQ. With 1 base removed from V and 6 bases from J, the gap between germline ends came to 15 bases. The CDR3 sequence is CASSLWSASADTQYF. Written as DNA, the CDR3 is TGCGCCAGCAGCTTGTGGTCCGCCTCGGCGGATACGCAGTATTTT.

Points on this clonotype: The CDR3 ends on some other residue instead of the conserved phenylalanine or tryptophan, so this is likely a read error. The rearrangement uses TRBV3-1 and TRBJ2-5; D unresolved. The CDR3 extends over 13 amino acids. The V gene lost 5 bases and the J gene lost 3 bases, with 10 bases spanning the gap. Germline CDR1 is LGHDT and CDR2 is YNNKEL (reference sequence). The CDR3 DNA follows: TGTGCCAGCAGCACTTTTCAAGAAGAGACCCAGTACGTC. Translating it yields CASSTFQEETQYV.

This clonotype was counted many times. V is TRBV3-1 and J is TRBJ1-1; possibly TRBD1 for D (5 bases). Germline V gene data show CDR1 as LGHDT and CDR2 as YNNKEL (reference sequence). V lost 4 bases to trimming and J lost 8 bases, with 11 bases between them. The CDR3 runs to 12 residues. DNA of the CDR3: TGTGCCAGCAGCCTTTCCGGGGCCGAAGCTTTCTTT. Amino acid sequence: CASSLSGAEAFF.

This clonotype was detected ten times or more. The V and J genes are TRBV24-1 and TRBJ2-3; D is uncertain. This CDR3 comprises 15 residues. Germline CDR1 and CDR2: KGHDR and SFDVKD. V was clipped by 3 bases and J by 2 bases, with 11 bases between them. The CDR3 bases are TGTGCCACCAGTGATCATCGACTCTACACAGATACGCAGTATTTT. This codes for CATSDHRLYTDTQYF.

This clonotype occurred many times. CDR3 in DNA: TGTGCCAGCAGTGAACTCCAGGGGGCTGGCACTGAAGCTTTCTTT. It codes for CASSELQGAGTEAFF. V usage is TRBV25-1 and J usage is TRBJ1-1, with 8 bases fitting TRBD1. There are 15 residues in the CDR3. Trimming removed 2 bases from V and 4 bases from J; junction bases left unmatched: 6. Per germline, CDR1 MGHDK and CDR2 SYGVNS.

This clonotype was recorded many times. V is TRBV15 and J is TRBJ2-5, with D uncertain. The CDR3 extends over 14 amino acids. The V end was cut by 3 bases, the J end by 2 bases, with 10 bases between. From germline, CDR1 is LNHNV and CDR2 YYDKDF (reference sequence). CDR3 sequence reads: CATSSGGVQETQYF. The CDR3, as DNA: TGTGCCACCAGCAGCGGCGGAGTTCAAGAGACCCAGTACTTC.

This clonotype was counted at least ten times. The V and J genes are TRBV20-1 and TRBJ2-1; no clear D gene. Germline lookup yields CDR1 DFQATT and CDR2 SNEGSKA (reference sequence). Trimming stripped 1 base from V and 8 bases from J, with 15 bases between. The CDR3 spans 14 residues. The CDR3 here is CSARVGGTLDEQFF. The CDR3 DNA follows: TGCAGTGCTAGAGTGGGCGGTACCTTGGATGAGCAGTTCTTC.

This clonotype appeared a few times. V and J are TRBV7-6 and TRBJ1-3; a weak D match, TRBD1 (5 bases). Germline V lookup: CDR1 SGHVS, CDR2 FNYEAQ. V dropped 0 bases and J dropped 2 bases, with 11 bases sitting between them. This CDR3 has 16 amino acids. CDR3 nucleotides: TGTGCCAGCAGCTTAGCCCAGGGTACGACTGGAAACACCATATATTTT. Encoded protein: CASSLAQGTTGNTIYF.

This clonotype was detected many times. The chain recombines TRBV7-9 with TRBJ2-5; 7 bases agree with TRBD2. This CDR3 region has 15 residues. J was trimmed by 1 base and V by 5 bases; bases with no gene match: 7. Germline assignment: CDR1 SEHNR and CDR2 FQNEAQ (reference sequence). The CDR3 sequence: CASSHRTGGQETQYF. The CDR3 bases are TGTGCCAGCAGCCATCGGACGGGGGGCCAAGAGACCCAGTACTTC.

The sample holds many counts of this clonotype. This chain uses TRBV5-1 with TRBJ2-2, with TRBD2 as a possible D gene (5 bases). Germline V gives CDR1 SGHRS, CDR2 YFSETQ. V was clipped by 4 bases and J by 6 bases, with 16 bases between them. The CDR3 runs to 15 residues. The CDR3 nucleotides are TGCGCCAGCAGCCGTTATAGCGACGTTGCCGGGGAGCTGTTTTTT. The encoded protein is CASSRYSDVAGELFF.

This clonotype was found many times. CDR3 DNA sequence: TGTGCCACCAGTATCACGTCCGGGACAGGAGCCGTTTATGGCTACACCTTC. It codes for CATSITSGTGAVYGYTF. The rearrangement links TRBV19 to TRBJ1-2, with 8 bases matching TRBD1. CDR3 length equals 17 residues. V was pared by 10 bases and J by 5 bases, with 21 bases of the junction left unmatched. Germline CDR1 reads LNHDA; CDR2 reads SQIVND (reference sequence). Complete variable domain (other parts from reference TRBV19 and TRBJ1-2): DGGITQSPKYLFRKEGQNVTLSCEQNLNHDAMYWYRQDPGQGLRLIYYSQIVNDFQKGDIAEGYSVSREKKESFPLTVTSAQKNPTAFYLCATSITSGTGAVYGYTFGSGTRLTVV.

This clonotype was counted many times. A junction end diverges from the germline sequence, so it may reflect a read error. The chain is built from TRBV5-1 and TRBJ1-2; D is undetermined. Germline-derived CDR1 and CDR2 are SGHRS and YFSETQ. The CDR3 extends over 12 amino acids. Here the CDR3 DNA reads TGTGCCAGCAGCCACCGGGACTATGGCTACACCTTC. It is translated as CASSHRDYGYTF.

This clonotype was recorded at least ten times. The chain joins TRBV18 to TRBJ2-5; D may be TRBD2 (7 bases). Germline V gene sequence: CDR1 KGHSH, CDR2 LQKENI. The CDR3 length is 16 residues. Deletions cut 10 bases from V and 5 bases from J, with 26 bases between. In nucleotides, the CDR3 is TGTGCCACCCGCATCGGCGGGGGCCACCGGGTGGAGACCCAGTACTTC. Translation gives CATRIGGGHRVETQYF.

This clonotype has a count of ten or more. The genes are TRBV24-1 and TRBJ2-3, with 7 bases fitting TRBD1. Trimming cost V 2 bases and J 7 bases; bases outside gene matches: 5. The CDR3 totals 14 residues. CDR1 KGHDR and CDR2 SFDVKD come from the germline V gene. The CDR3 loop reads CATSDSSGGYTQYF. The CDR3 DNA is TGTGCCACCAGTGATTCCTCAGGGGGTTATACGCAGTATTTT.

This clonotype was picked up many times. The chain links TRBV4-1 to TRBJ1-1, with D possibly being TRBD1 (5 bases). V shed 0 bases and J shed 10 bases, with 18 bases lying between them. The length of the CDR3 is 15 residues. CDR1 is MGHRA and CDR2 is YSYEKL in the germline V gene. The CDR3 loop is CASSQDGASPEGAFF. CDR3 in DNA: TGCGCCAGCAGCCAAGATGGGGCATCCCCGGAGGGAGCTTTCTTT.

There are many counts of this clonotype. A junction end diverges from the germline sequence, so it may reflect a read error. V is TRBV3-1 and J is TRBJ2-7; D tentatively reads TRBD1 or TRBD2 (5 bases each). Germline loops: CDR1 LGHDT, CDR2 YNNKEL (reference sequence). The CDR3 runs 15 residues. The CDR3 nucleotides read TGTGCCAGCAACCAAGGGACGGTAAAGTCCTACGAGCAGTACTTC. Its translation: CASNQGTVKSYEQYF.

This sequence joins TRBV4-2 and TRBJ1-1; D unclear. Germline values: CDR1 LGHNA, CDR2 YNFKEQ. Trimming removed 2 bases from V and 5 bases from J, with 12 bases in between. The CDR3 extends over 14 amino acids. The CDR3 sequence is CASSQIRRDTEAFF. CDR3 in DNA: TGTGCCAGCAGCCAAATTCGACGGGATACTGAAGCTTTCTTT.

Ten or more counts support this clonotype. The chain joins TRBV20-1 to TRBJ1-1; D is unclear. V was clipped by 3 bases and J by 0 bases, with 5 bases between them. Germline CDR1 and CDR2: DFQATT and SNEGSKA (reference sequence). CDR3 length equals 12 residues. The CDR3 DNA is TGCAGTGCTAGTCCGGTGAACACTGAAGCTTTCTTT. Translating it yields CSASPVNTEAFF.

This clonotype was seen repeatedly, ten times or more. This chain links TRBV9 with TRBJ2-5; no definite D call. The V gene's germline CDR1 is SGDLS and CDR2 YYNGEE. V was shortened by 0 bases and J by 4 bases, with 10 bases between the two germline ends. This CDR3 contains 14 residues. CDR3 DNA: TGTGCCAGCAGCGTAGGTTCGGCAAGAGAGACCCAGTACTTC. Its protein product is CASSVGSARETQYF.

The chain carries TRBV11-2 and TRBJ1-1; possibly TRBD1 for D (6 bases). There are 17 residues in the CDR3. Trimming left V 1 base short and J 0 bases short, with 15 bases between. Germline assignment: CDR1 SGHAT and CDR2 FQNNGV. The CDR3 sequence is CASSLVRGGSLNTEAFF. CDR3 nucleotide sequence: TGTGCCAGCAGCTTAGTTAGGGGGGGATCCCTGAACACTGAAGCTTTCTTT.

The V and J genes are TRBV28 and TRBJ2-1; D possibly uses TRBD1 or TRBD2 (5 bases each). Deletions cut 3 bases from V and 6 bases from J, with 15 bases between. Germline lookup yields CDR1 MDHEN and CDR2 SYDVKM. CDR3 size: 15 residues. The CDR3 region has the DNA TGTGCCAGCAGTTTTGGGGGAGCGGTGTTCAATGAGCAGTTCTTC. Translation gives CASSFGGAVFNEQFF.